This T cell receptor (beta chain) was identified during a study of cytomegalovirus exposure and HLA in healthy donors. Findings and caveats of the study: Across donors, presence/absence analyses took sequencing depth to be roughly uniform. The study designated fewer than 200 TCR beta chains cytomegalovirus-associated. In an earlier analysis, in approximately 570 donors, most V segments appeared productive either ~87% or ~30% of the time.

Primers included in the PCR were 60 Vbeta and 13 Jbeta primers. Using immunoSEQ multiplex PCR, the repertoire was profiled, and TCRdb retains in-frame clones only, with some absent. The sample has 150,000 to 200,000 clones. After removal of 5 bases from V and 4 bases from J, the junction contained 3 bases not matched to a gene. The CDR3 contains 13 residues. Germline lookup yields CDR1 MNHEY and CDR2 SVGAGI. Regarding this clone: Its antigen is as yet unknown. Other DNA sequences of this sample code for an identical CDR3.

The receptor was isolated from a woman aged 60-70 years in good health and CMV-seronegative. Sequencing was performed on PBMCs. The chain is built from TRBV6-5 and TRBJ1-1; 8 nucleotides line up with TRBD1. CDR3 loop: CASSLTGATEAFF. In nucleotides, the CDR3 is TGTGCCAGCAGTCTGACAGGGGCCACTGAAGCTTTCTTT.